This TCR beta chain was sequenced for a study of OX40 agonist ivuxolimab in advanced cancers. Study overall: Patients took ivuxolimab, an agonistic anti-OX40 (CD134) antibody. A diagnosis of hepatocellular carcinoma, melanoma, renal cell or head and neck cancer was present in dose-escalation patients.

In germline, CDR1 is SEHNR, CDR2 FQNEAQ (reference sequence). Trimming took 5 bases from V and 7 from J, leaving 24 bases between them. The CDR3 extends over 17 amino acids. Clones were read by immunoSEQ multiplex PCR, and TCRdb kept only the in-frame ones, dropping some. This sample yields tens of thousands of clones, of which less than 90% are seen a single time; 1.1% belongs to the top ten. Concerning this clone: Its antigen is not identified.

Broader study findings: Both CD4+ and CD8+ T cell populations in blood had undergone clonal expansion by week 6 at 0.1 to 3.0 mg/kg. Some nonresponders likewise displayed low normalized T-cell clonal expansion.

The material sequenced was CD4+ or CD8+ T cells sorted from blood, taken in a trial of the OX40 agonist ivuxolimab. The chain is built from TRBV7-9 and TRBJ1-5; tentatively, D is TRBD1 (5 bases). The clonotype originates from an adult with an advanced solid tumor such as melanoma, head and neck, liver or kidney cancer. This CDR3 reads CASSPDNGEGNWQPQHF. For the CDR3, the DNA is TGTGCCAGCAGCCCTGATAACGGGGAGGGGAATTGGCAGCCCCAGCATTTT.